Listed here are 20 T cell receptor beta chains from one sample, sequenced in a study of control samples from healthy donors and cancer patients. TCRdb keeps only in-frame clones here, not all; method: immunoSEQ multiplex PCR. Of under 150,000 clones in the sample, around nine tenths were seen once. What was sequenced was blood. These receptors all stem from a woman between 25 and 40 years old in good health.

The chain combines TRBV2 with TRBJ2-7; D uncertain. Trimming shortened V by 4 bases and J by 3 bases, and 7 bases separated the two germline ends. CDR1 SNHLY and CDR2 FYNNEI come from the germline V gene. This CDR3 has 12 amino acids. The CDR3 coding sequence is TGTGCCAGCAGTGGTTGGGGCTACGAGCAGTACTTC. This translates into CASSGWGYEQYF. Full variable domain (remainder filled in from reference TRBV2 and TRBJ2-7): EPEVTQTPSHQVTQMGQEVILRCVPISNHLYFYWYRQILGQKVEFLVSFYNNEISEKSEIFDDQFSVERPDGSNFTLKIRSTKLEDSAMYFCASSGWGYEQYFGPGTRLTVT.

The CDR3 region has the DNA TGTGCCAGCAGCGGTCGGGGACAACTTAATGAAAAACTGTTTTTT. Its translation: CASSGRGQLNEKLFF. The rearrangement uses TRBV9 and TRBJ1-4; maybe TRBD1 (6 bases). This CDR3 comprises 15 residues. V dropped 3 bases and J dropped 4 bases, with 13 bases sitting between them. Per germline, CDR1 SGDLS and CDR2 YYNGEE. Full variable domain (missing parts from reference TRBV9 and TRBJ1-4): DSGVTQTPKHLITATGQRVTLRCSPRSGDLSVYWYQQSLDQGLQFLIQYYNGEERAKGNILERFSAQQFPDLHSELNLSSLELGDSALYFCASSGRGQLNEKLFFGSGTQLSVL.

In this sample, this clone turned up a few times. The rearrangement joins TRBV3-1 (or the pseudogene TRBV3-2) to TRBJ2-7, with a possible D match to TRBD1 (5 bases). The CDR3 has 12 residues. Germline V gene data show CDR1 as LGHDT and CDR2 as YNNKEL (reference sequence). Trimming removed 10 bases from V and 0 bases from J, with 10 bases in between. The CDR3 region has the DNA TGTGCCACCAGGGCCCCCTCCTACGAGCAGTACTTC. It translates to CATRAPSYEQYF.

This rearrangement joins TRBV7-3 to TRBJ2-1; TRBD2 aligns across 8 bases. This CDR3 spans 15 amino acids. V lost 5 bases to trimming and J lost 4 bases; unmatched junction nucleotides: 7. Germline CDR1 SGHTA, CDR2 FQGTGA. Written as DNA, the CDR3 is TGTGCCAGCAGCCGGGGCACTAGCGGTTACAATGAGCAGTTCTTC. It encodes CASSRGTSGYNEQFF.

The rearrangement links TRBV29-1 to TRBJ2-3; D is ambiguous. The V gene lost 6 bases and the J gene lost 1 base, with 11 bases spanning the gap. CDR3 length equals 13 residues. The germline V gene has CDR1 SQVTM and CDR2 ANQGSEA. The DNA of the CDR3 is TGCAGCGTACCCGGACGAGGCACAGATACGCAGTATTTT. Amino acid sequence: CSVPGRGTDTQYF.

The chain couples TRBV19 to TRBJ2-7; no firm D call. The ends were cut back, 4 bases at V and 5 bases at J, with 9 bases in the middle. CDR1 is LNHDA, CDR2 SQIVND, per germline (reference sequence). The CDR3 is 12 amino acids. The CDR3 reads CASSTSGHEQYF. The CDR3 DNA reads TGTGCCAGTAGTACATCGGGCCACGAGCAGTACTTC.

The gene calls are TRBV25-1 and TRBJ2-1; D gene ambiguous. CDR1 and CDR2 from the germline V gene are MGHDK and SYGVNS. This CDR3 region has 13 residues. The V end lost 3 bases, the J end lost 3 bases, and 6 bases lay between the germline ends. The CDR3 loop reads CASSDGVYNEQFF. CDR3 in DNA: TGTGCCAGCAGTGACGGAGTCTACAATGAGCAGTTCTTC.

J is TRBJ1-3 and V is TRBV18; D perhaps matches TRBD1 (6 bases). V lost 1 base to trimming and J lost 4 bases, with 14 bases between them. CDR3 length: 16 residues. Germline loops: CDR1 KGHSH, CDR2 LQKENI. CDR3 in amino acids: CASSPQDPGDGNTIYF. CDR3 DNA: TGTGCCAGCTCACCACAAGATCCAGGGGACGGAAACACCATATATTTT.

The chain uses TRBV7-2 and TRBJ2-1, with D hard to call. Germline CDR1 is SGHTA and CDR2 is FQGNSA. The ends were cut back, 1 base at V and 0 bases at J, with 10 bases in the middle. The CDR3 is made up of 16 amino acids. CDR3 coding DNA: TGTGCCAGCAGCTTAGGGCCGTCCAGCTCCTACAATGAGCAGTTCTTC. Its protein is CASSLGPSSSYNEQFF.

The table lists this clone with a count of one. The chain is built from TRBV10-3 and TRBJ1-5; D unresolved. Germline V gene lookup returns CDR1 ENHRY and CDR2 SYGVKD. There are 12 residues in the CDR3. The germline V and J ends were trimmed by 3 bases and 11 bases, with 11 bases remaining between them. The CDR3 DNA sequence: TGTGCCATCAGTGACCAATCGATGACCCAGCATTTT. Translated, it gives CAISDQSMTQHF.

V and J are TRBV28 and TRBJ1-2; no clear D gene. Between the trimmed V and J ends, which lost 5 bases and 6 bases, there was a span of 16 bases. Germline V gene lookup returns CDR1 MDHEN and CDR2 SYDVKM. This CDR3 is built from 14 residues. Here the CDR3 DNA reads TGTGCCAGCAGTCTCAATGGGTTTTACGATGGCTACACCTTC. This encodes CASSLNGFYDGYTF.

The genes are TRBV18 and TRBJ1-5; no clear D gene. The V gene lost 2 bases and the J gene lost 4 bases, with 9 bases spanning the gap. The CDR3 extends over 14 amino acids. The V gene's germline CDR1 is KGHSH and CDR2 LQKENI. The CDR3 nucleotides are TGTGCCAGCTCACCAAGGTCCGGAAATCAGCCCCAGCATTTT. This gives the protein CASSPRSGNQPQHF.

The CDR3 DNA reads as TGTGCCAGCAGTTCCCGGGACAGGGGCTACAATCAGCCCCAGCATTTT. Translation gives CASSSRDRGYNQPQHF. The V and J genes are TRBV6-5 and TRBJ1-5; TRBD1 matches 10 bases. V was pared by 4 bases and J by 3 bases, with 6 bases of the junction left unmatched. CDR3 length equals 16 residues. The germline V gene has CDR1 MNHEY and CDR2 SVGAGI.

This rearrangement joins TRBV6-6 to TRBJ1-2; tentatively, D is TRBD1 (5 bases). The CDR3 is 13 amino acids. CDR1 is MNHNY and CDR2 is SVGAGI in the germline V gene (reference sequence). Trimming removed 2 bases from V and 6 bases from J, with 10 bases in between. As DNA, the CDR3 is TGTGCCAGCAGTTACACGGGGGGGGATGGCTACACCTTC. Residues: CASSYTGGDGYTF.

The chain carries TRBV2 and TRBJ1-2; D ambiguous. V was pared by 4 bases and J by 4 bases, with 10 bases between. The germline V gene has CDR1 SNHLY and CDR2 FYNNEI. CDR3 size: 13 residues. CDR3 nucleotides: TGTGCCAGCAGTGTGGACGGGTCCTATGGCTACACCTTC. Amino acid sequence: CASSVDGSYGYTF.

This clone was detected once. The V gene is TRBV7-3, the J gene TRBJ2-1; TRBD2 matches at 9 bases. Per the germline V gene, CDR1 is SGHTA and CDR2 is FQGTGA. J gave up 8 bases and V 2 bases, and 7 bases lay outside the gene matches. CDR3 size: 15 residues. CDR3 sequence (DNA): TGTGCCAGCAGCTTATCTAGCGGGGTTGTTCATGAGCAGTTCTTC. Encoded protein: CASSLSSGVVHEQFF.

V is TRBV11-1 and J is TRBJ2-5; TRBD2 matches at 8 bases. CDR1 is SGHAT, CDR2 FQDESV, per germline (reference sequence). The junction had 5 bases not matched to a gene; V was cut back by 4 bases and J by 1 base. This CDR3 is 15 amino acids long. The CDR3 reads CASSYEAGAQETQYF. CDR3 coding DNA: TGTGCCAGCAGCTATGAAGCGGGAGCCCAAGAGACCCAGTACTTC. Full variable domain (remainder filled in from reference TRBV11-1 and TRBJ2-5): EAEVAQSPRYKITEKSQAVAFWCDPISGHATLYWYRQILGQGPELLVQFQDESVVDDSQLPKDRFSAERLKGVDSTLKIQPAELGDSAMYLCASSYEAGAQETQYFGPGTRLLVL.

The chain is built from TRBV5-6 and TRBJ2-1; 8 bases are shared with TRBD1. V lost 0 bases to trimming and J lost 8 bases; unmatched junction nucleotides: 7. Germline loops: CDR1 SGHDT, CDR2 YYEEEE. The CDR3 spans 15 residues. The CDR3 DNA reads as TGTGCCAGCAGCTTGGCGGCAGGGGGCTGGGATGAGCAGTTCTTC. The encoded protein is CASSLAAGGWDEQFF.

The gene calls are TRBV10-1 and TRBJ2-3, with 8 bases identical to TRBD2. With V trimmed by 3 bases and J by 0 bases, 8 bases remained unmatched. Looked up from germline, CDR1 is WNHNN and CDR2 is SYGVQD (reference sequence). The CDR3 sequence is 17 residues long. The CDR3 sequence: CASSEFRLAGSTDTQYF. The CDR3 region has the DNA TGCGCCAGCAGTGAATTCCGGCTAGCGGGCAGCACAGATACGCAGTATTTT.

The chain links TRBV28 to TRBJ2-5; no reliable D call. This CDR3 has 17 residues. V gave up 1 base and J gave up 1 base, with 16 bases separating them. The V gene's germline CDR1 is MDHEN and CDR2 SYDVKM. The CDR3 coding sequence is TGTGCCAGCAGTTTATTTACCGGGTCACCGACCCAAGAGACCCAGTACTTC. Residues: CASSLFTGSPTQETQYF.